These T cell receptor beta chains were read from a single sample in a study of cytomegalovirus exposure and HLA in healthy donors. TCRdb's copy holds only in-frame clones and misses some; the assay was immunoSEQ multiplex PCR. The sample yields 90,000 to 100,000 clones, roughly 70% seen once. Sequenced input: PBMCs. The receptors derive from a man in his fifties or sixties in good health and CMV-seronegative. The conserved cysteine and the conserved F or W are not part of the CDR3 here.

v_call: TRBV21-1
j_call: TRBJ2-7
cdr3_aa: ASSEDRAKSFEKWEY

v_call: TRBV5-1
j_call: TRBJ2-1
cdr3_aa: ASSPRTSGNEQF

v_call: TRBV7-6
j_call: TRBJ2-3
cdr3_aa: ASSPRDTRSSTDTQY

v_call: TRBV28
j_call: TRBJ2-7
cdr3_aa: ASSYTGANYYEQY

v_call: TRBV5-6
j_call: TRBJ1-2
cdr3_aa: ASSSDRYGYT

v_call: TRBV7-9
j_call: TRBJ2-7
cdr3_aa: ASSPRDFDHEQY

v_call: TRBV6-1
j_call: TRBJ1-3
cdr3_aa: ASSQVSGNTIY

v_call: TRBV9
j_call: TRBJ2-1
cdr3_aa: ASSVGAGAYNEQF

v_call: TRBV4-1
j_call: TRBJ2-3
cdr3_aa: ASSQEGLAGLASTDTQY

v_call: TRBV6-1
j_call: TRBJ2-1
cdr3_aa: ASSDVLSGSSYNEQF

v_call: TRBV10-3
j_call: TRBJ2-4
cdr3_aa: AIREGQGKNIQY

v_call: TRBV5-5
j_call: TRBJ2-1
cdr3_aa: ASSLGHSRDNEQF

v_call: TRBV28
j_call: TRBJ1-1
cdr3_aa: ASSPYENGNTEAF

v_call: TRBV4-3
j_call: TRBJ1-6
cdr3_aa: ASSQGGGNSPLH

v_call: TRBV7-9
j_call: TRBJ2-3
cdr3_aa: ASSGLAGGLDTDTQY

v_call: TRBV5-1
j_call: TRBJ2-1
cdr3_aa: ASSSVDYLSNEQF

v_call: TRBV7-2
j_call: TRBJ2-2
cdr3_aa: ASSPQGGTGELF

v_call: TRBV18
j_call: TRBJ1-2
cdr3_aa: ASSPPTGSLGGYT